Listed here are 15 T cell receptor beta chains from one sample, sequenced in a study of blood T cell repertoires in COVID-19. TCRdb keeps only in-frame clones here, not all; method: immunoSEQ multiplex PCR. The data show roughly 250,000 clones, roughly 86% seen once. Sequenced material: PBMCs or T cells enriched from blood (not recorded which). The source is a woman aged 45-60 years who had recovered from COVID-19.

The chain carries TRBV7-9 and TRBJ2-7; 9 nucleotides agree with TRBD2. Looked up from germline, CDR1 is SEHNR and CDR2 is FQNEAQ (reference sequence). V was pared by 0 bases and J by 5 bases, with 5 bases of the junction left unmatched. The CDR3 is 15 amino acids. The CDR3 DNA follows: TGTGCCAGCAGCTTAGCGACCGCGGGGGGGCACGAGCAGTACTTC. It encodes CASSLATAGGHEQYF.

The chain links TRBV12-3 or TRBV12-4 to TRBJ2-1; weak D call: TRBD1 (6 bases). V was trimmed by 5 bases and J by 13 bases, leaving 12 bases between them. The CDR3 runs to 11 residues. DNA for the CDR3: TGTGCCAGCAGTGGGACAACTAAACAGTTCTTC. It encodes CASSGTTKQFF.

This chain links TRBV28 with TRBJ2-1; D may be TRBD2 (6 bases). V was clipped by 6 bases and J by 9 bases, with 24 bases between them. The CDR3 extends over 16 amino acids. CDR1 and CDR2 (germline): MDHEN, SYDVKM. The CDR3 protein is CASRSSRDFGISEQFF. For the CDR3, the DNA is TGTGCCAGCAGGTCATCCCGGGACTTCGGAATTTCTGAGCAGTTCTTC.

V usage is TRBV4-3 and J usage is TRBJ1-5; possibly TRBD1 for D (5 bases). The CDR3 covers 16 residues. The germline V gene encodes CDR1 LGHNA and CDR2 YSLEER. The ends were cut back, 0 bases at V and 4 bases at J, with 13 bases in the middle. This CDR3 is CASSQDLTGSNQPQHF. In DNA, the CDR3 is TGCGCCAGCAGCCAAGACTTAACAGGCTCGAATCAGCCCCAGCATTTT.

The V gene is TRBV27, the J gene TRBJ1-2, with a weak D call TRBD1 (5 bases). The V gene lost 0 bases and the J gene lost 5 bases, with 10 bases spanning the gap. The germline V gene has CDR1 MNHEY and CDR2 SMNVEV (reference sequence). CDR3 length: 14 amino acids. As DNA, the CDR3 is TGTGCCAGCAGTTTATCTGGGGCCCTTTATGGCTACACCTTC. Translated, it gives CASSLSGALYGYTF.

This clone was observed a handful of times. V usage is TRBV4-2 and J usage is TRBJ2-1; tentatively, D is TRBD1 (5 bases). The V and J ends lost 0 bases and 11 bases respectively, with 14 bases between them. Germline CDR1 LGHNA, CDR2 YNFKEQ. The CDR3 has 14 residues. In DNA, the CDR3 is TGTGCCAGCAGCCAAGAAGGACAATCCGATAAGCAGTTCTTC. Its translation is CASSQEGQSDKQFF.

The rearrangement joins TRBV10-3 to TRBJ1-2; 9 bases fit TRBD1. Germline V lookup: CDR1 ENHRY, CDR2 SYGVKD. The CDR3 is 17 residues long. Trimming cost V 6 bases and J 0 bases; bases outside gene matches: 11. The CDR3, as DNA: TGTGCCATCAGGGGGTGGGGACAGGGATCATCTAACTATGGCTACACCTTC. As protein: CAIRGWGQGSSNYGYTF.

The chain uses TRBV9 and TRBJ2-7, with TRBD2 matching 8 bases. The junction had 6 bases not matched to a gene; V was cut back by 4 bases and J by 3 bases. CDR3 size: 14 residues. Looked up from germline, CDR1 is SGDLS and CDR2 is YYNGEE. The CDR3 is CASSLSGNVYEQYF. DNA of the CDR3: TGTGCCAGCAGCCTTAGCGGGAACGTCTACGAGCAGTACTTC. Full variable domain (missing parts from reference TRBV9 and TRBJ2-7): DSGVTQTPKHLITATGQRVTLRCSPRSGDLSVYWYQQSLDQGLQFLIQYYNGEERAKGNILERFSAQQFPDLHSELNLSSLELGDSALYFCASSLSGNVYEQYFGPGTRLTVT.

V gene TRBV19 combines with J gene TRBJ2-7; no reliable D call. V dropped 3 bases and J dropped 3 bases, with 12 bases sitting between them. This CDR3 spans 14 amino acids. Germline V CDR1 and CDR2: LNHDA, SQIVND (reference sequence). The CDR3 DNA reads TGTGCCAGTAGTATCTCTCGAGGAATCTACGAGCAGTACTTC. Its translation is CASSISRGIYEQYF. Combining the CDR3 with reference TRBV19 and TRBJ2-7 gives the whole variable domain DGGITQSPKYLFRKEGQNVTLSCEQNLNHDAMYWYRQDPGQGLRLIYYSQIVNDFQKGDIAEGYSVSREKKESFPLTVTSAQKNPTAFYLCASSISRGIYEQYFGPGTRLTVT.

This chain connects TRBV24-1 to TRBJ2-3; tentatively, D is TRBD1 (6 bases). In germline, CDR1 is KGHDR, CDR2 SFDVKD. Trimming pared 3 bases from V and 5 bases from J, leaving 11 bases between. The CDR3 consists of 14 residues. The CDR3 sequence: CATSDPGDGDTQYF. CDR3 DNA: TGTGCCACCAGTGATCCAGGGGATGGAGATACGCAGTATTTT.

Here the CDR3 DNA reads TGTGCCAGCAGCTACCCGGCAGGGATGGCGGATGGCTACACCTTC. Translating gives CASSYPAGMADGYTF. The V and J genes are TRBV11-2 and TRBJ1-2, with D possibly matching TRBD1 (5 bases). CDR1 and CDR2 (germline): SGHAT, FQNNGV. This CDR3 has 15 amino acids. V dropped 4 bases and J dropped 6 bases, with 18 bases sitting between them.

The rearrangement uses TRBV6-4 and TRBJ1-2, with D uncertain. CDR3 length equals 12 residues. The V and J ends lost 2 bases and 8 bases respectively, with 9 bases between them. CDR1 is MRHNA and CDR2 is SNTAGT in the germline V gene. Written as DNA, the CDR3 is TGTGCCAGCAGTGACCGAAACGGGGGCTACACCTTC. As protein: CASSDRNGGYTF.

A single count supports this clone. V gene TRBV30 combines with J gene TRBJ1-2, with D perhaps matching TRBD1 (6 bases). CDR3 length: 16 residues. Trimming took off 7 bases at V and 5 bases at J, with 26 bases between the two ends. Germline assignment: CDR1 GTSNPN and CDR2 SVGIG (reference sequence). The CDR3 loop reads CASRVRTVRISYGYTF. The CDR3 region has the DNA TGTGCCTCGAGGGTGAGGACAGTAAGGATTTCGTATGGCTACACCTTC.

The rearrangement links TRBV18 to TRBJ2-4, with D perhaps matching TRBD2 (6 bases). Trimming cost V 0 bases and J 6 bases, with 12 bases left between them. The CDR3 loop spans 15 amino acids. Germline CDR1 KGHSH, CDR2 LQKENI. This chain's CDR3 is CASSPPWTTGNIQYF. The CDR3 region has the DNA TGTGCCAGCTCACCACCTTGGACTACCGGAAACATTCAGTACTTC.

V usage is TRBV12-3 or TRBV12-4 and J usage is TRBJ2-7, with D unresolved. The CDR3 is made up of 11 amino acids. V shed 3 bases and J shed 4 bases, with 4 bases lying between them. CDR3 region: CASSFSYEQYF. The CDR3 DNA follows: TGTGCCAGCAGTTTTTCTTACGAGCAGTACTTC.